This T cell receptor (beta chain) comes out of a study of T cells expressing NK-cell markers. About the study: Seropositivity for HCMV was found in seven of the eight sequenced donors, with one seronegative. Notes on the study in general: NKG2C+ dominant clonotypes from 5 to 7 donors made up about 1.0-8% of CD8+ T cells.

Germline CDR1 is SGHNT and CDR2 is YENEEA. This CDR3 comprises 16 residues. About this clonotype itself: Its target is unknown.

The authors generated TCR beta cDNA through 5'RACE template switching with UMIs. TCRdb processed the 5' RACE reads again and assigns one entry to each CDR3 protein, with no DNA. In total, the table holds about 260,000 distinct CDR3 sequences. The origin of this receptor is a man between 18 and 29 years old in good health. The chain is built from TRBV11-3 and TRBJ2-2; the TRBD1 assignment by TCRdb is unverifiable without DNA. What was sequenced was blood T cells: a sorted CD56 or NKG2C T cell subset, CD4+ or CD8+ T cells, or bulk PBMC T cells (not recorded which). The CDR3 sequence is CASSATGALHTGELFF.